The present T cell receptor beta chain was sequenced within a study of blood T cell repertoires in COVID-19 (dated by TCRdb to about 2020). Context from the whole study: Samples from collaborators originated in the United States, Italy and Spain and spanned both the acute and convalescent phases of COVID-19. The prospective study material was composed of cDNA or gDNA derived from T cells, B-cell-depleted T cells, or PBMCs. Sample metadata almost always included a de-identified subject ID, COVID-19 status, age in years and sex. Subjects who had been exposed to COVID-19, were actively infected with it, or had recovered from it provided the deeply sampled blood TCRbeta repertoires that made up the dataset. The repertoires were released in a freely available public database meant as a resource for research on the immune response to SARS-CoV-2. The samples were drawn from two sources: the first 160 participants of the ongoing ImmuneRACE study, and 1,000 to 1,500 subjects contributed by 6 global collaborators. Where HLA class I and class II types were available, the types were taken from metadata supplied by the sample provider, not from assay-based typing. The investigation overall reported the following: The quantity of clinical and demographic metadata differed by source and by participant and was supplied without curation.

Collaborating institutions collected whole blood in K2EDTA tubes following their own protocols. For TCRbeta analysis, collaborators shipped samples as frozen whole blood, isolated PBMCs, or DNA extracted from either of those sample types. For this clone: Its binding antigen is unknown. One end of the junction varies from germline; a read error may be responsible.

The immunoSEQ Assay, a bias-controlled multiplex PCR, was used to amplify TCRbeta CDR3 regions from genomic DNA. The original methods were these. The number of nucleated cells in each sample was estimated by amplification of reference gene primers within the assay. Sequence reads were collapsed and filtered to measure the absolute abundance of every unique TCRbeta CDR3 rearrangement. Productive Simpson clonality was computed per sample as the square root of Simpson's diversity index over productive rearrangements. TCRdb re-hosts the immuneACCESS table, in-frame sequences only. Its copies lack some clones; in the studies checked, an unresolved V gene accounts for under half of them, and the cause for the rest is not known. The D gene and trimming were derived from the DNA, and the V and J assignments and clone size from that table. This sample holds about 83,000 clones; roughly 90% were observed only once. Under 3% of the sample is held by the ten biggest clonotypes.

CDR1 and CDR2, looked up from the germline V gene, are SGHDT and YYEEEE. From the cysteine through the phenylalanine, the CDR3 covers 13 amino acids. The sequence is cut down to CDR3 DNA, 39 bases in frame from base 1. This chain joins TRBV5-6 to TRBJ2-7; D gene: possibly TRBD2, on 6 matching bases. Sample: peripheral blood. This TCR was recovered from a woman aged 50 to 60 with active or convalescent COVID-19. The DNA sequence is given as TGTACCAGCAGCCCGGGATCCGTGGGAGGGCAGTACTTC. Its translation reads: CTSSPGSVGGQYF.